The T cell receptor (beta chain) under discussion was sequenced for a study of blood T cell repertoires in COVID-19 (dated by TCRdb to the early 2020s). With regard to the full study: The collaborator samples originated in the United States, Italy and Spain and spanned the acute and convalescent phases of COVID-19. Where available, HLA class I and class II types were obtained from metadata supplied by the sample provider rather than from assay-based typing. Samples were obtained from the ongoing ImmuneRACE study (first 160 participants) and from over a thousand subjects provided by 6 global collaborators. Deeply sampled blood TCRbeta repertoires from subjects exposed to, actively infected with, or recovered from COVID-19 were included in the dataset. The repertoires were released in a freely available public database meant as a resource for research on the immune response to SARS-CoV-2. A de-identified subject ID, COVID-19 status, age in years and sex were almost always included in the sample metadata. The prospective study material was composed of cDNA or gDNA derived from T cells, B-cell-depleted T cells, or PBMCs. Study-level results and caveats: The amount of clinical and demographic metadata varied by source and participant and was provided uncurated.

From cysteine to phenylalanine, the CDR3 is 17 amino acids long. Only the CDR3 part of the read is kept: 51 bases, read in frame from the first base. The V end loses 4 bases and the J end loses 2 bases, and a stretch of 21 bases separates them. The germline V gene supplies CDR1 MNHNS and CDR2 SASEGT. In Seattle, one collaborating source enrolled patients while the infection was active and tracked those patients longitudinally over the course of disease. Whole blood was collected in K2EDTA tubes by collaborating institutions according to the institutions' own protocols. For TCRbeta analysis, collaborators shipped samples as frozen whole blood, isolated PBMCs, or DNA extracted from either of those sample types. Regarding this clone: This receptor's antigen is unknown. There are no base qualities to consult, and no much larger clone falls within one base.

TCRbeta CDR3 regions were amplified from genomic DNA using the immunoSEQ Assay, a bias-controlled multiplex PCR. Under the source paper's analysis protocol: Nucleated cell counts per sample were estimated from amplification of reference gene primers within the assay. To quantify the absolute abundance of each unique TCRbeta CDR3 rearrangement, sequence reads were collapsed and filtered. Productive Simpson clonality was computed per sample as the square root of Simpson's diversity index over productive rearrangements. Sourced from immuneACCESS, this table was stored by TCRdb with only in-frame sequences that have V and J called. A share of the clones is absent; for the studies checked, an unresolved V gene accounts for under half, and the remainder has no known explanation. V and J calls and clone size are those listed in that table; D and trimming were worked out from the DNA. The sample includes roughly 200,000 clones, with roughly 92% observed a single time. The top ten hold about 0.76% of the sample.

The source is a man aged 30 to 45 with COVID-19, enrolled during active disease. Rearrangement joined TRBV6-1 to TRBJ2-7; TRBD2 is a weak D gene call, 7 bases matching. Specimen: peripheral blood. The sequenced DNA is TGTGCCAGCAGTGCCATTGGGGGAGGGACACGTACCTACGAGCAGTACTTC. It translates as CASSAIGGGTRTYEQYF.